This T cell receptor beta chain is from a study of cytomegalovirus exposure and HLA in healthy donors. Assay used: immunoSEQ multiplex PCR; TCRdb lists only in-frame clones, some missing. The table lists approximately 160,000 clones, about 88% of them singletons. This clone was picked up a small number of times. CDR3 length equals 12 residues. Germline V CDR1 and CDR2: ENHRY, SYGVKD. Trimming at V came to 5 bases and at J to 8 bases, leaving 5 bases not matched to a gene. Specimen: PBMCs. The receptor's source is a woman under 30 in good health and CMV-seropositive. This chain links TRBV10-3 with TRBJ1-2; 7 bases line up with TRBD1. The CDR3 nucleotides are TGTGCCATCAGTCTAACAGGGGAAGGCTACACCTTC. Translating gives CAISLTGEGYTF.